These 4 T cell receptor beta chains were sequenced from one sample in a study of spatial heterogeneity in lung cancer. General study points: Counts of expanded alpha and beta TCRs within tumors tracked the tumor nonsynonymous mutation count.

MiXCR, applied by TCRdb to the 5' RACE reads, yields one record per CDR3 protein. In the table there are more than 15,000 distinct CDR3 sequences, 6.2% of which are singletons. Their antigens are not known. The time point is: sample taken at primary tumor resection. The sample consisted of lung tumor tissue, taken at surgery. Every receptor here comes from a male donor with early-stage non-small cell lung cancer.

Turning to this clonotype: As an off-target read in a library built for alpha chains, this beta chain has a frequency of little significance. The chain joins TRBV27 to TRBJ2-5; 8 bases are a match to TRBD2. The V gene end was trimmed by 1 base and the J gene end by 2 bases; junction bases not matched to a gene: 3. Germline V gene lookup returns CDR1 MNHEY and CDR2 SMNVEV (reference sequence). This CDR3 spans 15 amino acids. The CDR3, as DNA: TGTGCCAGCAGTTTATTTGCGGGGGGTCAAGAGACCCAGTACTTC. The encoded protein is CASSLFAGGQETQYF.

This clonotype was counted many times. With the library built for alpha chains, this beta chain is off target and its frequency is not meaningful. This chain links TRBV7-9 with TRBJ2-7; D not resolved. V dropped 4 bases and J dropped 0 bases, with 7 bases sitting between them. The CDR3 length is 13 residues. From germline, CDR1 is SEHNR and CDR2 FQNEAQ (reference sequence). CDR3 residues: CASSSGLSYEQYF. In DNA form, the CDR3 reads TGTGCCAGCAGCTCCGGCCTCTCCTACGAGCAGTACTTC.

This clonotype was recorded at least ten times. Found in a library prepared for alpha chains, this beta chain is an off-target read, and its abundance has little meaning. The chain is built from TRBV28 and TRBJ2-4; 8 bases match TRBD2. Per germline, CDR1 MDHEN and CDR2 SYDVKM. V lost 5 bases and J lost 7; bases outside the gene matches: 7. The CDR3 consists of 14 residues. CDR3 amino acids: CASSESGGRNIQYF. The CDR3 region has the DNA TGTGCCAGCAGTGAGAGCGGGGGCAGGAACATTCAGTACTTC.

This clonotype was seen many times. Being off target in a library aimed at alpha chains, this beta chain has a size of little meaning. J is TRBJ2-3 and V is TRBV20-1; TRBD2 matches 12 bases. V shed 0 bases and J 0 bases; nucleotides not matched to a gene: 13. Germline assignment: CDR1 DFQATT and CDR2 SNEGSKA (reference sequence). This CDR3 region has 20 residues. CDR3 sequence reads: CSARDLAASGRERSTDTQYF. As DNA, the CDR3 is TGCAGTGCTAGAGATCTCGCGGCTAGCGGGAGGGAAAGGAGCACAGATACGCAGTATTTT.